This passage covers 10 T cell receptor beta chains from one sample sequenced in a study of blood T cells in healthy people across ages. A second roughly 6 to 12 cycle PCR used barcoded and J-beta primers. TCRdb used MiXCR to reprocess the 5' RACE reads, holding one entry per CDR3 protein. The data contain around 620,000 distinct CDR3 sequences, roughly 29% of them singletons. The specimen sequenced was blood. These receptors were obtained from a woman between 70 and 85 years old in good health.

This clonotype has just a few counts. This sequence joins TRBV2 and TRBJ2-5, with 8 bases aligning to TRBD2. The trim removed 4 bases at V and 4 bases at J, leaving 5 bases unmatched. CDR1 is SNHLY, CDR2 FYNNEI, per germline. The CDR3 length is 14 residues. The DNA of the CDR3 is TGTGCCAGCAGTGCTATGACTAGCGTAGAGACCCAGTACTTC. Protein product: CASSAMTSVETQYF.

The chain carries TRBV12-3 or TRBV12-4 and TRBJ2-1, with 12 bases identical to TRBD2. The CDR3 has 16 amino acids. The ends lost 6 bases at V and 7 bases at J; junction bases unmatched: 10. The CDR3 DNA reads as TGTGCCAGCAGACCTCCTAGCGGGGGGGCCCGGAATGAGCAGTTCTTC. Translation gives CASRPPSGGARNEQFF.

In the case of this clonotype: A junction end diverges from the germline sequence, so it may reflect a read error. V is TRBV4-3 and J is TRBJ2-7; 7 bases agree with TRBD1. The V gene's germline CDR1 is LGHNA and CDR2 YSLEER. CDR3 length equals 15 residues. CDR3 protein: CASGQGPGQSYEQYF. Here the CDR3 DNA reads TGCGCCAGCGGCCAAGGTCCGGGACAGTCCTACGAGCAGTACTTC.

This sequence joins TRBV2 and TRBJ1-1; the D gene is possibly TRBD1 (5 bases). V lost 4 bases and J 5 bases, leaving 11 bases between the germline ends. Germline V CDR1 and CDR2: SNHLY, FYNNEI. CDR3 length: 13 residues. DNA of the CDR3: TGTGCCAGCAGTGGCTCGGGGGATACTGAAGCTTTCTTT. Translation: CASSGSGDTEAFF.

This clonotype was counted only a few times. The chain uses TRBV20-1 and TRBJ2-4, with unresolved D. Per germline, CDR1 DFQATT and CDR2 SNEGSKA (reference sequence). With 2 bases removed from V and 9 bases from J, the gap between germline ends came to 14 bases. CDR3 size: 13 residues. CDR3 sequence (DNA): TGCAGTGCTAGAACTGGCCAGTTAGTCATTCAGTACTTC. Translation gives CSARTGQLVIQYF.

This chain connects TRBV7-2 to TRBJ1-5; D remains ambiguous. The CDR3 runs 13 residues. V was shortened by 2 bases and J by 9 bases, with 11 bases between the two germline ends. Per germline, CDR1 SGHTA and CDR2 FQGNSA. This CDR3 is CASSLLHPSPQHF. The CDR3, as DNA: TGTGCCAGCAGCTTATTACACCCGTCGCCCCAGCATTTT.

The chain couples TRBV2 to TRBJ2-3; 7 bases map to TRBD2. With 8 bases clipped from V and 4 bases from J, the junction kept 6 bases outside the gene matches. The CDR3 consists of 13 residues. The germline V gene has CDR1 SNHLY and CDR2 FYNNEI. The CDR3 DNA reads as TGTGCCAGCTGGGGGACTATCCCAGATACGCAGTATTTT. Protein product: CASWGTIPDTQYF.

This clonotype appeared a few times. The CDR3 DNA is TGTGCCAGCAGTACTAGCGGGGGGCATAACAATGAGCAGTTCTTC. The encoded protein is CASSTSGGHNNEQFF. The rearrangement uses TRBV6-6 and TRBJ2-1, with 12 positions matching TRBD2. Trimming took 5 bases from V and 5 from J; bases not matched to a gene: 4. CDR1 is MNHNY, CDR2 SVGAGI, per germline (reference sequence). This CDR3 comprises 15 residues.

V usage is TRBV12-3 or TRBV12-4 and J usage is TRBJ1-4; D may be TRBD1 (5 bases). V was trimmed by 7 bases and J by 7 bases, leaving 13 bases between them. The length of the CDR3 is 13 residues. The CDR3 coding sequence is TGTGCCAGCACCCTTATGGGGCGTGAAAAACTGTTTTTT. Translation gives CASTLMGREKLFF.

This clonotype turned up a few times. V gene TRBV29-1 combines with J gene TRBJ1-2; possibly TRBD1 for D (5 bases). Germline CDR1 reads SQVTM; CDR2 reads ANQGSEA. This CDR3 comprises 14 residues. V was shortened by 0 bases and J by 2 bases, with 10 bases between the two germline ends. The CDR3 DNA follows: TGCAGCGTTGAAGATTTGAGGGGAAACTATGGCTACACCTTC. Protein: CSVEDLRGNYGYTF.